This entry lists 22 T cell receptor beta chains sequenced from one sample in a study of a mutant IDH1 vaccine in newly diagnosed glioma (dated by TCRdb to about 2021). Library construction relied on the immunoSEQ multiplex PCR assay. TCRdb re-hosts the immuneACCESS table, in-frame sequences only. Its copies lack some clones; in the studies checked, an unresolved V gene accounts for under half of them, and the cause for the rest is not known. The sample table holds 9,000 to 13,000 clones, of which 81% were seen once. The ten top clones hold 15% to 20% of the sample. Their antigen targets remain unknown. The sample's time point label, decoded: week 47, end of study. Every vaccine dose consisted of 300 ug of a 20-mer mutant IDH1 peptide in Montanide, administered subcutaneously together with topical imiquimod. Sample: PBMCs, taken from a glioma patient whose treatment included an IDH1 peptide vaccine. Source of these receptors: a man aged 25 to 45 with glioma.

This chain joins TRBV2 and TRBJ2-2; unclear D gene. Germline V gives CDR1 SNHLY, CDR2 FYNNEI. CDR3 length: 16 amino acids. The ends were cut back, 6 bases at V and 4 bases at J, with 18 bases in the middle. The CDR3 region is CASSAIRVGFTGELFF. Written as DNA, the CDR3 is TGTGCCAGCAGCGCTATAAGGGTGGGATTCACCGGGGAGCTGTTTTTT.

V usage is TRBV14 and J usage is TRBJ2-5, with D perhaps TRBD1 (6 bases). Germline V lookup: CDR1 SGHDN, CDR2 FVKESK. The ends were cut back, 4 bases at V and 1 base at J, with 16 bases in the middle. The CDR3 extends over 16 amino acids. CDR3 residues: CASSLAGTPIQETQYF. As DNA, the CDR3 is TGTGCCAGCAGCCTGGCAGGGACACCCATCCAAGAGACCCAGTACTTC.

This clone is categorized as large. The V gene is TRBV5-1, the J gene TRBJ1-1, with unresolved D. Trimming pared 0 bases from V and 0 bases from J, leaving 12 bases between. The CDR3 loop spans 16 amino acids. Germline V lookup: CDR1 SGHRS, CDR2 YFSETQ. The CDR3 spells CASSLGHGTMNTEAFF. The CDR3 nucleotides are TGCGCCAGCAGCTTGGGACACGGAACTATGAACACTGAAGCTTTCTTT.

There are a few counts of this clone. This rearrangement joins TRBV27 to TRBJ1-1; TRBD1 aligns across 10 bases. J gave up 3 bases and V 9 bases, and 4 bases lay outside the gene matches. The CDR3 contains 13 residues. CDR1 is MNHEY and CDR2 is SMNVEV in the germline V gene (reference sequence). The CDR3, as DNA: TGTGCCAGTTCCGGGACAGGGGACACTGAAGCTTTCTTT. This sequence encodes CASSGTGDTEAFF.

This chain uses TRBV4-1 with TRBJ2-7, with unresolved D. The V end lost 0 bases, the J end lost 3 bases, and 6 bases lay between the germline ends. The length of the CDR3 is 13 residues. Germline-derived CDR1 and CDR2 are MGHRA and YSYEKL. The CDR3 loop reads CASSQDLDYEQYF. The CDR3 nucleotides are TGCGCCAGCAGCCAAGATCTTGACTACGAGCAGTACTTC.

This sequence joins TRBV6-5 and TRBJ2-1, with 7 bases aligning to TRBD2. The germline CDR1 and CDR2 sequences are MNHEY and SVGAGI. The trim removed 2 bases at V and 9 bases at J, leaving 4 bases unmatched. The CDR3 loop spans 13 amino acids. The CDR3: CASSYGREGEQFF. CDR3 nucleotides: TGTGCCAGCAGTTACGGTAGGGAGGGTGAGCAGTTCTTC.

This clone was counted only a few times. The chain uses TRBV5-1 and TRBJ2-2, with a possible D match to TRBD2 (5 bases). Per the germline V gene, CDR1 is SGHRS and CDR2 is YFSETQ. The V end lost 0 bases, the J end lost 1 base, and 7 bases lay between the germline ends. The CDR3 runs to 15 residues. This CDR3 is CASSLVAGNTGELFF. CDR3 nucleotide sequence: TGCGCCAGCAGCTTGGTGGCGGGGAACACCGGGGAGCTGTTTTTT.

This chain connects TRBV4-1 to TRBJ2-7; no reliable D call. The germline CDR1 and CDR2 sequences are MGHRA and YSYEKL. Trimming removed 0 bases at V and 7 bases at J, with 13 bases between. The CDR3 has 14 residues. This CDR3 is CASSQDGVTREQYF. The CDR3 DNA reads TGCGCCAGCAGCCAAGATGGGGTCACTCGGGAGCAGTACTTC.

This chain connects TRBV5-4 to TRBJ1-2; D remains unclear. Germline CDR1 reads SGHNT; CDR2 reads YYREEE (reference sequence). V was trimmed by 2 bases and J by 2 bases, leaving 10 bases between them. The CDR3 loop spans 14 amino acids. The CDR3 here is CASSFRLGNYGYTF. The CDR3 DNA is TGTGCCAGCAGCTTCAGGCTGGGGAACTATGGCTACACCTTC.

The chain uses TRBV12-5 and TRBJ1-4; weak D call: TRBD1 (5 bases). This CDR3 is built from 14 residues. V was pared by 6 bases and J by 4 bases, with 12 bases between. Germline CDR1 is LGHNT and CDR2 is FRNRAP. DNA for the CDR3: TGTGCTAGTGGCAAGGGGTCTCTTAATGAAAAACTGTTTTTT. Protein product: CASGKGSLNEKLFF. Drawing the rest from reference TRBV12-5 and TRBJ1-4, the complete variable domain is DARVTQTPRHKVTEMGQEVTMRCQPILGHNTVFWYRQTMMQGLELLAYFRNRAPLDDSGMPKDRFSAEMPDATLATLKIQPSEPRDSAVYFCASGKGSLNEKLFFGSGTQLSVL.

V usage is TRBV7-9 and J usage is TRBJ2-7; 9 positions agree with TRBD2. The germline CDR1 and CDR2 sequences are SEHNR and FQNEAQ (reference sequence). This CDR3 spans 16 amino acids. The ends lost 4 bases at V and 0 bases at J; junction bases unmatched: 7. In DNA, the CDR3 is TGTGCCAGCAGCTCGCTGGCGGGAGGGTACTCCTACGAGCAGTACTTC. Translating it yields CASSSLAGGYSYEQYF.

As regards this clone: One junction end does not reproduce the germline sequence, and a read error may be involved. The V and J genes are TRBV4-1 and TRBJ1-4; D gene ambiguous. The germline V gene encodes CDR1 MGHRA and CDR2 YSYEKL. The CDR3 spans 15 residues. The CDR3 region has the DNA TGCGCCAGCAGTCAAGATGTAGGGTTTAATGAAAAACTGTTTTTT. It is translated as CASSQDVGFNEKLFF.

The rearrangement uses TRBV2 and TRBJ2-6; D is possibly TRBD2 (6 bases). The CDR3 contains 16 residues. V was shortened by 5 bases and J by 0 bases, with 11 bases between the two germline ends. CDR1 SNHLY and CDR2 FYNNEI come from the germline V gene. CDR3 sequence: CASSYGSISGANVLTF. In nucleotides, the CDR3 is TGTGCCAGCAGTTACGGGAGCATCTCTGGGGCCAACGTCCTGACTTTC.

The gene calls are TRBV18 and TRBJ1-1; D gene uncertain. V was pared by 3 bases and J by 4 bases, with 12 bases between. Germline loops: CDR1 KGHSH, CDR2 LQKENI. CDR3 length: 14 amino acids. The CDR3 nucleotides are TGTGCCAGCTCACCGCCGTCGCGGGGCACTGAAGCTTTCTTT. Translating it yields CASSPPSRGTEAFF.

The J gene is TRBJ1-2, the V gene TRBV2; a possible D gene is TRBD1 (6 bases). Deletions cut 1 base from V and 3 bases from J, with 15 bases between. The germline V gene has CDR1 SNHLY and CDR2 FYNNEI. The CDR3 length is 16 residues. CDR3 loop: CASSEGLRGHYYGYTF. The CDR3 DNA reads TGTGCCAGCAGTGAAGGGCTTCGGGGGCACTACTATGGCTACACCTTC. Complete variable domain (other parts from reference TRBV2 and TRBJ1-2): EPEVTQTPSHQVTQMGQEVILRCVPISNHLYFYWYRQILGQKVEFLVSFYNNEISEKSEIFDDQFSVERPDGSNFTLKIRSTKLEDSAMYFCASSEGLRGHYYGYTFGSGTRLTVV.

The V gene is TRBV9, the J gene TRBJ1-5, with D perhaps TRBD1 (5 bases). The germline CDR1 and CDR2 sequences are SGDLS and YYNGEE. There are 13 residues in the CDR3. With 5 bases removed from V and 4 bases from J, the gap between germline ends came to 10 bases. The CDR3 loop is CASSEKGNQPQHF. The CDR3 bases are TGTGCCAGCAGTGAGAAGGGGAATCAGCCCCAGCATTTT.

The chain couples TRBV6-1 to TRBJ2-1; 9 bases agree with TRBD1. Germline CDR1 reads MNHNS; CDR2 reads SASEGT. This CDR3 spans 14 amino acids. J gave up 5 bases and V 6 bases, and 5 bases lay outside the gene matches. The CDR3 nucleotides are TGTGCCAGCAGATTCGGACAGGGGAACAATGAGCAGTTCTTC. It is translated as CASRFGQGNNEQFF.

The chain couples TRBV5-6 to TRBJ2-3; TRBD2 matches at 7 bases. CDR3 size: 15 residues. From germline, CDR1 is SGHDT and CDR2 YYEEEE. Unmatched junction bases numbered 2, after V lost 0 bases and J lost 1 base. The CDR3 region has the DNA TGTGCCAGCAGCTTGGGCAGCGGGGGCACAGATACGCAGTATTTT. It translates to CASSLGSGGTDTQYF.

CDR3 DNA: TGTGCCAGCAGTTTCGGGGACAGGGAAGTCCAGCCCCAGCATTTT. Encoded protein: CASSFGDREVQPQHF. The J gene is TRBJ1-5, the V gene TRBV28; 9 bases match TRBD1. There are 15 residues in the CDR3. J was trimmed by 7 bases and V by 3 bases; bases with no gene match: 7. The V gene's germline CDR1 is MDHEN and CDR2 SYDVKM. The full variable domain, its missing parts supplied by reference TRBV28 and TRBJ1-5, is DVKVTQSSRYLVKRTGEKVFLECVQDMDHENMFWYRQDPGLGLRLIYFSYDVKMKEKGDIPEGYSVSREKKERFSLILESASTNQTSMYLCASSFGDREVQPQHFGDGTRLSIL.

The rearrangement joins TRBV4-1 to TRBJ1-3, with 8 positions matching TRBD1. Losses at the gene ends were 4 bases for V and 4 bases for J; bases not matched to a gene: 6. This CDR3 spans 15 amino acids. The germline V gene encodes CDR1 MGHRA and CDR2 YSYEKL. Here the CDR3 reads CASSPQDREGNTIYF. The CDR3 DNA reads TGCGCCAGCAGCCCCCAGGACAGGGAAGGAAACACCATATATTTT.

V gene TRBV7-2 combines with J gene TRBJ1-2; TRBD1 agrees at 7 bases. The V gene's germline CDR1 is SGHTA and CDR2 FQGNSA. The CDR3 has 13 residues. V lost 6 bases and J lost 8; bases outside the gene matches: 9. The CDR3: CASSQSGTEGYTF. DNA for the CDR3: TGTGCCAGCAGTCAGTCCGGGACAGAGGGCTACACCTTC.

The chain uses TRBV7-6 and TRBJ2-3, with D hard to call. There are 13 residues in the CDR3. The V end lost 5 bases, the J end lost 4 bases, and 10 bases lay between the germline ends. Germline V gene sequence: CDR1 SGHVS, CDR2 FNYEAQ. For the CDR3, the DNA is TGTGCCAGCAGCCTCGGTCGCGCAGATACGCAGTATTTT. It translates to CASSLGRADTQYF.